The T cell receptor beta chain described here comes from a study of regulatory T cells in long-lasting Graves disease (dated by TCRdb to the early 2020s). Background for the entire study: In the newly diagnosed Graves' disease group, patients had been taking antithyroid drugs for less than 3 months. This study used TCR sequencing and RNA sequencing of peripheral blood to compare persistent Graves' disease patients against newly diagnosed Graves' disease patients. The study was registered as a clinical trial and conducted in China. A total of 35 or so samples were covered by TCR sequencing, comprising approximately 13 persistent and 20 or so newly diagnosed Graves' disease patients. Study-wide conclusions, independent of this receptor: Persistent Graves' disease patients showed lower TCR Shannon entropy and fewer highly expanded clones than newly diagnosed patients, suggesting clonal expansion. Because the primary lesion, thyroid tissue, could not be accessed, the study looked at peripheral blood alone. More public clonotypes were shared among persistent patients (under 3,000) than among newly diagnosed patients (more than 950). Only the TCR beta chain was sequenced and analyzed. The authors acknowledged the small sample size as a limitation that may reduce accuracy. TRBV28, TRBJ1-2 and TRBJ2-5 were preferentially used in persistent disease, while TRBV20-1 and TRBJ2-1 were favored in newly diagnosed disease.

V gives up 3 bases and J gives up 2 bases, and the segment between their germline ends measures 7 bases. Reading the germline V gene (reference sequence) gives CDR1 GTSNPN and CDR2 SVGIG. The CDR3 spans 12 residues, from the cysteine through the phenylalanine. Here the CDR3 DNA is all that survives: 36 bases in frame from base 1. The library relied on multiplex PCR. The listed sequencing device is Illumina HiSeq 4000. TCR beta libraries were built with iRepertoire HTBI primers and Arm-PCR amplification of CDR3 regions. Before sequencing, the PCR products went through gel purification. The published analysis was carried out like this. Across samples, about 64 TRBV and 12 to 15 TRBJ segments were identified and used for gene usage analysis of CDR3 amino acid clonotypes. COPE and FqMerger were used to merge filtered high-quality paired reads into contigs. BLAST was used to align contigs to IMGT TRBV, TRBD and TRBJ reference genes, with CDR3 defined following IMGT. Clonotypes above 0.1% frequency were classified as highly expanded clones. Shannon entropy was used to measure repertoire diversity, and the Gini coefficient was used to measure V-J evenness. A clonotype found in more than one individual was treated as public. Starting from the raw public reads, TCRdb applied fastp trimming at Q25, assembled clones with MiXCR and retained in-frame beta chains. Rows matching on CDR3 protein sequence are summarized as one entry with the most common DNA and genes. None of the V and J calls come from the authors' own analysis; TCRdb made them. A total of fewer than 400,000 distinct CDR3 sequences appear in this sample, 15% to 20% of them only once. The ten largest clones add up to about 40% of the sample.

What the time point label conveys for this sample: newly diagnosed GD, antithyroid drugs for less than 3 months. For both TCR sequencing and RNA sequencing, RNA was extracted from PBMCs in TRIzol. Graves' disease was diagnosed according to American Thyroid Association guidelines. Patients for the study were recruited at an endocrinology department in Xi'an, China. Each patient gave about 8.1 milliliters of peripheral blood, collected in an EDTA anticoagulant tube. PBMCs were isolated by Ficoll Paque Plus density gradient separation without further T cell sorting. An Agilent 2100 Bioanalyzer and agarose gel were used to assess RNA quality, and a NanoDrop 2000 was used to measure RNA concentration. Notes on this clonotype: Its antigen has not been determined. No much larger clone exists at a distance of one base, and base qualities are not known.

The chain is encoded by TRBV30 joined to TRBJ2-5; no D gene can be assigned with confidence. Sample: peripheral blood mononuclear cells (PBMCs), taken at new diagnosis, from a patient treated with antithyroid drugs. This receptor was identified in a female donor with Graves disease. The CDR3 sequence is CAWSKGQETQYF. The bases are TGTGCCTGGAGCAAGGGTCAAGAGACCCAGTACTTC. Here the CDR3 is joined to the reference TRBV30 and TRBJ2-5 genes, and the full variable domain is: SQTIHQWPATLVQPVGSPLSLECTVEGTSNPNLYWYRQAAGRGLQLLFYSVGIGQISSEVPQNLSASRPQDRQFILSSKKLLLSDSGFYLCAWSKGQETQYFGPGTRLLVL.